A selection of T cell receptor beta chains follows, all from one sample in a study of blood T cell repertoires in COVID-19. The table came from immunoSEQ multiplex PCR; TCRdb's copy has only in-frame clones and leaves some out. The sample lists fewer than 250,000 clones, approximately 83% occurring once. The sample consisted of peripheral blood. The source is a human donor in a cohort sampled during active COVID-19. The CDR3 runs from the conserved cysteine through the conserved F or W. D genes are given only for firm matches. Size tells how often a clone was seen (once, few, many) or the class of an expanded clone, and some rows leave it out.

clone_size cdr3_length j_call d_call v_call cdr3_aa cdr3_nt
. 14 TRBJ2-7 . TRBV30 CAWSGWAPVYEQYF TGTGCCTGGAGTGGGTGGGCTCCCGTCTACGAGCAGTACTTC
. 15 TRBJ1-1 . TRBV5-1 CASSLGGRENTEAFF TGCGCCAGCAGTTTGGGAGGACGGGAGAACACTGAAGCTTTCTTT
. 17 TRBJ2-1 TRBD2 TRBV4-1 CASSPRGGPSSYNEQFF TGCGCCAGCAGCCCCCGGGGAGGGCCCAGCTCCTACAATGAGCAGTTCTTC
. 15 TRBJ1-2 TRBD1 TRBV7-2 CASSLGQGATHGYTF TGTGCCAGCAGCTTGGGACAGGGGGCGACTCATGGCTACACCTTC
. 16 TRBJ2-1 TRBD2 TRBV3-1/TRBV3-2 CASSQDPSSGSAEQFF TGTGCCAGCAGCCAAGATCCCAGTAGCGGGAGTGCTGAGCAGTTCTTC
. 16 TRBJ2-1 . TRBV9 CASSVGGAVVYNEQFF TGTGCCAGCAGCGTAGGGGGAGCGGTCGTCTACAATGAGCAGTTCTTC
. 15 TRBJ2-2 . TRBV4-1 CASSTRTSLRGELFF TGCGCCAGCAGCACGCGGACATCCCTTAGGGGGGAGCTGTTTTTT
. 16 TRBJ2-1 TRBD2 TRBV28 CASSLLLAGGHNGQFF TGTGCCAGCAGTTTACTACTAGCGGGAGGTCACAATGGGCAGTTCTTC
. 17 TRBJ2-1 TRBD2 TRBV11-2 CASSLSTSGAVYNEQFF TGTGCCAGCAGCTTATCGACTAGCGGGGCCGTCTACAATGAGCAGTTCTTC
few 16 TRBJ1-2 TRBD1 TRBV2 CASSEALGTGGRGYTF TGTGCCAGCAGTGAAGCGCTGGGGACAGGGGGGCGCGGCTACACCTTC
once 14 TRBJ2-7 . TRBV19 CASSEGDARHEQYF TGTGCCAGTAGTGAAGGAGACGCCCGCCACGAGCAGTACTTC
. 14 TRBJ2-5 . TRBV30 CACRGMGGRETQYF TGTGCCTGCCGGGGTATGGGGGGTAGAGAGACCCAGTACTTC
. 14 TRBJ1-4 . TRBV19 CASMRLTPGEKLFF TGTGCCAGTATGCGACTCACCCCGGGTGAAAAACTGTTTTTT
. 13 TRBJ2-1 TRBD1 TRBV11-2 CASSLTGGSEQFF TGTGCCAGCAGCCTAACAGGGGGCAGTGAGCAGTTCTTC
. 12 TRBJ2-7 . TRBV14 CASSRDFYEQYF TGTGCCAGCAGCCGGGACTTCTACGAGCAGTACTTC
. 14 TRBJ2-2 . TRBV27 CASSFRREAGELFF TGTGCCAGCAGTTTTCGCAGGGAAGCCGGGGAGCTGTTTTTT
. 15 TRBJ2-3 . TRBV6-5 CASSLGGAVTDTQYF TGTGCCAGCAGTCTAGGGGGGGCGGTAACAGATACGCAGTATTTT
few 14 TRBJ2-7 . TRBV6-2/TRBV6-3 CASSPLTDSYEQYF TGTGCCAGCAGTCCCTTGACAGATAGCTACGAGCAGTACTTC
. 12 TRBJ2-5 . TRBV29-1 CSVEDGKETQYF TGCAGCGTTGAAGACGGGAAGGAGACCCAGTACTTC
. 15 TRBJ1-5 . TRBV9 CASSVGGTANQPQHF TGTGCCAGCAGCGTAGGGGGCACCGCTAATCAGCCCCAGCATTTT
. 16 TRBJ1-3 . TRBV19 CASSDLQTYSGNTIYF TGTGCCAGTAGCGACCTACAGACCTACTCTGGAAACACCATATATTTT
. 15 TRBJ2-7 . TRBV11-3 CASSLDRGSSYEQYF TGTGCCAGCAGCTTAGATAGAGGGAGCTCCTACGAGCAGTACTTC
. 16 TRBJ1-5 . TRBV1 CTSSQDGDRGNQPQHF TGCACCAGCAGCCAAGATGGTGACAGGGGTAATCAGCCCCAGCATTTT
. 13 TRBJ2-1 . TRBV30 CAWSDGTVNEQFF TGTGCCTGGAGTGATGGGACTGTCAATGAGCAGTTCTTC
few 15 TRBJ2-1 TRBD1 TRBV13 CASSLSRQGMNEQFF TGTGCCAGCAGCTTATCGAGACAGGGTATGAATGAGCAGTTCTTC
. 16 TRBJ2-7 TRBD2 TRBV2 CASSGTSGRGDYEQYF TGTGCCAGCAGTGGGACTAGCGGGAGAGGGGACTACGAGCAGTACTTC
. 17 TRBJ1-3 TRBD1 TRBV3-1/TRBV3-2 CASSQPGQVRSGNTIYF TGTGCCAGCAGCCAACCCGGACAGGTCCGCTCTGGAAACACCATATATTTT
. 16 TRBJ2-5 TRBD2 TRBV9 CASSSILAGGRETQYF TGTGCCAGCAGCTCTATACTAGCGGGGGGTAGGGAGACCCAGTACTTC
. 13 TRBJ2-1 . TRBV7-6 CASSLVGGAEQFF TGTGCCAGCAGCTTGGTTGGAGGGGCTGAGCAGTTCTTC
. 11 TRBJ2-5 TRBD2 TRBV20-1 CSARDGGGQYF TGCAGTGCTAGAGATGGGGGGGGCCAGTACTTC
. 15 TRBJ1-5 . TRBV10-3 CAISERAEGGQPQHF TGTGCCATCAGTGAGCGGGCGGAGGGAGGTCAGCCCCAGCATTTT
. 14 TRBJ1-1 TRBD1 TRBV28 CASSSRTGGSGAFF TGTGCCAGCAGTTCCCGGACAGGGGGCTCTGGAGCTTTCTTT
once 17 TRBJ1-1 TRBD1 TRBV5-1 CASSDRDRNFMNTEAFF TGCGCCAGCAGCGACCGGGACAGAAACTTCATGAACACTGAAGCTTTCTTT
. 17 TRBJ2-6 . TRBV27 CASSLTRSGSGANVLTF TGTGCCAGCAGTTTAACGCGTAGTGGGAGTGGGGCCAACGTCCTGACTTTC
many 14 TRBJ1-5 . TRBV28 CASSPLEANQPQHF TGTGCCAGCAGCCCCCTTGAGGCCAATCAGCCCCAGCATTTT
. 15 TRBJ2-7 TRBD2 TRBV27 CASSQISGFSYEQYF TGTGCCAGCAGTCAAATTAGCGGGTTCTCCTACGAGCAGTACTTC
. 16 TRBJ2-1 TRBD2 TRBV10-3 CAISEPRRGGYNEQFF TGTGCCATCAGTGAACCGCGACGGGGGGGCTACAATGAGCAGTTCTTC
. 14 TRBJ2-3 . TRBV20-1 CSASLRGGTDTQYF TGCAGTGCTAGTCTGCGGGGTGGGACTGATACGCAGTATTTT
. 12 TRBJ1-4 . TRBV4-1 CASGAGMEKLFF TGCGCCAGCGGCGCAGGAATGGAAAAACTGTTTTTT
. 12 TRBJ1-5 TRBD1 TRBV28 CASSLTGQPQHF TGTGCCAGCAGCCTGACAGGGCAGCCCCAGCATTTT
few 14 TRBJ2-7 . TRBV14 CASSLGLTSGEQYF TGTGCCAGCAGTTTGGGACTGACCTCTGGCGAGCAGTACTTC